Following are 14 T cell receptor beta chains from one sample sequenced in a study of cytomegalovirus exposure and HLA in healthy donors. The PCR contained 60 Vbeta and 13 Jbeta primers. Clones were sequenced by immunoSEQ multiplex PCR, and TCRdb holds only the in-frame ones, with some missing. The sample includes approximately 100,000 clones, about 80% of them seen just once. The sequenced sample was PBMCs. Receptor source: a woman between 18 and 30 years old in good health and CMV-seropositive.

The J gene is TRBJ1-1, the V gene TRBV7-9; D may be TRBD1 (6 bases). The CDR3 length is 15 residues. The V end was cut by 5 bases, the J end by 6 bases, with 19 bases between. Germline CDR1 and CDR2: SEHNR and FQNEAQ (reference sequence). Here the CDR3 reads CASSPRGGASPEAFF. CDR3 in DNA: TGTGCCAGCAGCCCCCGCGGGGGGGCGTCACCTGAAGCTTTCTTT.

As DNA, the CDR3 is TGTGCCAGCAGTTACGGCCAGGGCGAAGCTTTCTTT. Protein: CASSYGQGEAFF. The chain carries TRBV6-5 and TRBJ1-1; TRBD1 is a possible D gene (5 bases). Trimming left V 2 bases short and J 8 bases short, with 9 bases between. The V gene's germline CDR1 is MNHEY and CDR2 SVGAGI. CDR3 size: 12 residues.

For the CDR3, the DNA is TGTGCCAGCAGCGTAGAGCTAGCGGGAGATCTAGATACGCAGTATTTT. Translation: CASSVELAGDLDTQYF. This sequence joins TRBV9 and TRBJ2-3; 10 bases match TRBD2. V was clipped by 0 bases and J by 5 bases; unmatched bases: 6. Looked up from germline, CDR1 is SGDLS and CDR2 is YYNGEE. The CDR3 length is 16 residues.

This chain links TRBV27 with TRBJ1-1, with D possibly being TRBD1 (6 bases). V lost 5 bases and J lost 5, with 18 bases in between. The CDR3 has 15 amino acids. From germline, CDR1 is MNHEY and CDR2 SMNVEV (reference sequence). The CDR3 DNA sequence: TGTGCCAGCAGTAGGAACAGGGCGGGTGAAACTGAAGCTTTCTTT. The encoded protein is CASSRNRAGETEAFF.

The chain links TRBV19 to TRBJ1-1; D is ambiguous. V lost 8 bases and J 6 bases, leaving 10 bases between the germline ends. This CDR3 is built from 11 residues. CDR1 and CDR2 (germline): LNHDA, SQIVND (reference sequence). The CDR3 DNA sequence: TGTGCCAGTGAGGGAGCGGCTGAAGCTTTCTTT. Amino acid sequence: CASEGAAEAFF. The full variable domain, with the rest looked up from reference TRBV19 and TRBJ1-1, is DGGITQSPKYLFRKEGQNVTLSCEQNLNHDAMYWYRQDPGQGLRLIYYSQIVNDFQKGDIAEGYSVSREKKESFPLTVTSAQKNPTAFYLCASEGAAEAFFGQGTRLTVV.

This clone was seen a few times. J is TRBJ1-5 and V is TRBV28; D is ambiguous. The CDR3 has 13 residues. Germline V gives CDR1 MDHEN, CDR2 SYDVKM. V was trimmed by 2 bases and J by 7 bases, leaving 9 bases between them. The CDR3 loop reads CASSLQAFQPQHF. CDR3 DNA sequence: TGTGCCAGCAGTTTACAGGCCTTCCAGCCCCAGCATTTT.

V usage is TRBV20-1 and J usage is TRBJ1-1; D is unresolved. V lost 3 bases, J lost 6 bases, and 8 bases lay in between. The CDR3 is 11 residues long. Germline-derived CDR1 and CDR2 are DFQATT and SNEGSKA (reference sequence). The CDR3: CSASSVPEAFF. DNA of the CDR3: TGCAGTGCTAGTTCCGTCCCTGAAGCTTTCTTT.

The chain couples TRBV28 to TRBJ2-3; D is ambiguous. This CDR3 is built from 15 residues. CDR1 MDHEN and CDR2 SYDVKM come from the germline V gene. V was pared by 3 bases and J by 4 bases, with 14 bases between. The CDR3: CASSFSSSGADTQYF. The CDR3 nucleotides are TGTGCCAGCAGTTTTTCCAGTTCAGGCGCAGATACGCAGTATTTT. The full variable domain, its missing parts supplied by reference TRBV28 and TRBJ2-3, is DVKVTQSSRYLVKRTGEKVFLECVQDMDHENMFWYRQDPGLGLRLIYFSYDVKMKEKGDIPEGYSVSREKKERFSLILESASTNQTSMYLCASSFSSSGADTQYFGPGTRLTVL.

The J gene is TRBJ1-2, the V gene TRBV27; perhaps TRBD1 as D (6 bases). Trimming took 5 bases from V and 10 from J, leaving 14 bases between them. CDR3 length equals 12 residues. CDR1 and CDR2 (germline): MNHEY, SMNVEV (reference sequence). CDR3 in DNA: TGTGCCAGCAGTGGGGGCAGCCAAATCTACACCTTC. This codes for CASSGGSQIYTF.

The chain joins TRBV7-8 to TRBJ1-3; D is perhaps TRBD1 (5 bases). Trimming took off 5 bases at V and 2 bases at J, with 10 bases between the two ends. Germline V gene data show CDR1 as SGHVS and CDR2 as FQNEAQ. The CDR3 has 14 amino acids. The CDR3 DNA reads as TGTGCCAGCAGCAACAGGATCCCTGGAAACACCATATATTTT. Its protein is CASSNRIPGNTIYF.

The J gene is TRBJ2-1, the V gene TRBV4-2, with 10 positions matching TRBD2. Germline lookup yields CDR1 LGHNA and CDR2 YNFKEQ. J was trimmed by 4 bases and V by 0 bases; bases with no gene match: 9. This CDR3 is 18 amino acids long. The CDR3 DNA reads TGTGCCAGCAGCCAAGATCCCGGGACTAGCGAGGGATACAATGAGCAGTTCTTC. It specifies CASSQDPGTSEGYNEQFF.

Remarks on this clone: At one end, the junction sequence differs from germline, possibly due to a read error. The CDR3 region is CASSLEAPLGQARETQYF. In DNA, the CDR3 is TGTGCTAGCAGCTTAGAGGCCCCATTGGGGCAGGCTCGGGAGACCCAGTACTTC. The rearrangement joins TRBV7-7 to TRBJ2-5; a weak D match, TRBD1 (5 bases). The CDR3 is made up of 18 amino acids. Per the germline V gene, CDR1 is SSHAT and CDR2 is FNYEAQ (reference sequence).

The chain has TRBV20-1 and TRBJ2-1, with no clear D. The CDR3 extends over 11 amino acids. Trimming shortened V by 3 bases and J by 7 bases, and 7 bases separated the two germline ends. Germline CDR1 DFQATT, CDR2 SNEGSKA (reference sequence). CDR3 coding DNA: TGCAGTGCTAGTTTCTTTAATGAGCAGTTCTTC. Amino acids: CSASFFNEQFF.

The chain combines TRBV7-2 with TRBJ1-1, with no clear D. V was cut by 4 bases and J by 1 base, with 7 bases left in between. The CDR3 consists of 13 residues. In germline, CDR1 is SGHTA, CDR2 FQGNSA. Here the CDR3 DNA reads TGTGCCAGCAGCTCACAGAAGAACACTGAAGCTTTCTTT. Its protein product is CASSSQKNTEAFF.